This T cell receptor beta chain was sequenced in a study of T cell responses to AZD1222 COVID-19 vaccine (dated by TCRdb to the early 2020s). Broadly, across the study: A total of about 230 trial participants underwent TCR sequencing, of whom 207 received two doses of AZD1222 and some 25 received two doses of the MenACWY control vaccine. Trial participants were enrolled by age into subgroups of 18-55, 56-69 and 70-plus years, and roughly 160, 29 and 62 TCR-sequenced participants, respectively, were included in these subgroups.

Turning to this clone: What this receptor recognizes is not known. Base qualities are not recorded, but no much larger clone differs from it by a single base.

The CDR3 regions of human TCRbeta chains were subjected to immunosequencing. The paper's processing steps were these. Repertoire TCRs were checked for matches against a reference library of SARS-CoV-2-specific TCRs that had been generated using the MIRA antigen-specificity platform. Breadth was defined as the fraction of unique TCRs that were SARS-CoV-2-associated. Depth was defined as the fraction of total T cells that were SARS-CoV-2-associated. Using the MIRA data, each spike-specific TCR was assigned both to the spike region to which the TCR was reactive and to a CD4 or CD8 class. Log10-transformed breadth and depth values were compared by one-way ANOVA with Sidak's multiple comparisons tests. TCRdb obtained this table from immuneACCESS and retained in-frame rearrangements with V and J assigned. These tables miss some clones; where compared with another copy, unresolved V genes account for less than half of the shortfall, and the remainder is unexplained. V and J calls plus clone size are reproduced from that table; the DNA served to infer D and trimming. The sample contains roughly 140,000 clones, 70% to 90% of them found a single time. The ten largest account for approximately 7.2% of the sample.

The germline V gene yields SGHAT for CDR1 and FQNNGV for CDR2. The CDR3 measures 15 amino acids from cysteine to phenylalanine. The CDR3 DNA has 45 bases and is translated from base 1. V is shortened by 4 bases, J by 2 bases, and the region joining them spans 13 bases. Study-level results and caveats: No day 14 peak-response samples were available, so repertoires were characterized only after the peak T cell response. The 56-69-year group was small, and its depth increase did not reach significance, likely because of low power. After two AZD1222 doses, spike-specific TCR breadth and depth were significantly higher than at day 0 and than in MenACWY recipients. Conclusions about previously exposed vaccinees were limited because only a handful of AZD1222 recipients were SARS-CoV-2 seropositive at baseline. The whole spike protein was spanned by vaccine-associated CD4 TCRs, and dominant responses were seen in regions 160-218 and 743-854. Reportedly, almost half of the unique spike-specific TCRs recognized epitopes lying outside the regions that are mutated in the B.1.351 and B.1.1.7 variants. Participants were mostly white British and included more females than males, and it was suggested by the authors that clonal diversity may have been underestimated.

This sample's time point label indicates: sample from adult after SARS-CoV-2 infection, after symptom onset. A couple of convalescent COVID-19 patients, sampled after symptom onset from adults with prior SARS-CoV-2 infection, were also TCR-sequenced for comparison. The chain is assembled from TRBV11-2 and TRBJ2-3, and possibly TRBD1, on 6 matching bases. The specimen comprised peripheral blood, sampled after recovery from COVID-19. The receptor comes from an adult who had recovered from COVID-19. DNA sequence: TGTGCCAGCAGCTCCATCAGGGGACCCACAGATACGCAGTATTTT. This sequence encodes CASSSIRGPTDTQYF. The CDR3 plus the reference TRBV11-2 and TRBJ2-3 genes for the other parts give the full variable domain: EAGVAQSPRYKIIEKRQSVAFWCNPISGHATLYWYQQILGQGPKLLIQFQNNGVVDDSQLPKDRFSAERLKGVDSTLKIQPAKLEDSAVYLCASSSIRGPTDTQYFGPGTRLTVL.